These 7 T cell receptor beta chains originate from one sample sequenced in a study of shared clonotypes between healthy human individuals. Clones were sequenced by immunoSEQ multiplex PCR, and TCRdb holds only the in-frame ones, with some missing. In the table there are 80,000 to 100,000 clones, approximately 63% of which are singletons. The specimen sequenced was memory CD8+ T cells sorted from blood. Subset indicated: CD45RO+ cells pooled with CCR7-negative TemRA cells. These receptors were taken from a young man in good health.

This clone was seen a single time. The CDR3 reads CASSLLGEDEKLFF. The DNA for the CDR3 is TGTGCCAGCAGTTTACTAGGGGAGGATGAAAAACTGTTTTTT. The chain carries TRBV27 and TRBJ1-4; D may be TRBD1 (5 bases). The CDR3 loop spans 14 amino acids. Trimming left V 2 bases short and J 6 bases short, with 10 bases between. Germline V gene data show CDR1 as MNHEY and CDR2 as SMNVEV (reference sequence).

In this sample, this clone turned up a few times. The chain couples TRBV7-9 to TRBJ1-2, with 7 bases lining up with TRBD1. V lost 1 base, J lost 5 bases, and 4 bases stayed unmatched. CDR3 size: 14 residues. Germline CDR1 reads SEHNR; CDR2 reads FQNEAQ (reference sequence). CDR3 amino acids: CASSLVGTEYGYTF. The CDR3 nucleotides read TGTGCCAGCAGCTTAGTAGGGACAGAGTATGGCTACACCTTC. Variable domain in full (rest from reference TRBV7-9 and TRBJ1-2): DTGVSQNPRHKITKRGQNVTFRCDPISEHNRLYWYRQTLGQGPEFLTYFQNEAQLEKSRLLSDRFSAERPKGSFSTLEIQRTEQGDSAMYLCASSLVGTEYGYTFGSGTRLTVV.

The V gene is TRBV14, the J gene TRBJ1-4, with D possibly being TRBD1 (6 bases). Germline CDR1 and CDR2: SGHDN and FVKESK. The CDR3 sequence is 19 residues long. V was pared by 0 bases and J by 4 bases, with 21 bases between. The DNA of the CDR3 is TGTGCCAGCAGCCAAGATTCACAGGGCGCCGTTATTAGTAATGAAAAACTGTTTTTT. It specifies CASSQDSQGAVISNEKLFF.

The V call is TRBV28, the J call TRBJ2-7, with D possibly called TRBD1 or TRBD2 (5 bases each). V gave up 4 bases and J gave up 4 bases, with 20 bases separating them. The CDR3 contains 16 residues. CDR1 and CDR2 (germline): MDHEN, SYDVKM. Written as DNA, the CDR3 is TGTGCCAGCAGTTCTCTTTCGGGGACCAAGGGGTACGAGCAGTACTTC. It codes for CASSSLSGTKGYEQYF.

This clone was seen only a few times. The CDR3: CASSLAPWGGSYEQYF. The CDR3 DNA sequence: TGTGCCAGCAGCTTAGCTCCATGGGGAGGGTCCTACGAGCAGTACTTC. The J gene is TRBJ2-7, the V gene TRBV7-2, with TRBD2 matching over 7 bases. Germline CDR1 and CDR2: SGHTA and FQGNSA. This CDR3 spans 16 amino acids. V lost 0 bases, J lost 1 base, and 6 bases stayed unmatched.

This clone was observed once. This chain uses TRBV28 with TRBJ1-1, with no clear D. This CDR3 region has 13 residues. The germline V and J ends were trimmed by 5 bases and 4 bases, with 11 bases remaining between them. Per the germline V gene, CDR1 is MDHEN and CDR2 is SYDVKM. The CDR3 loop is CASSPRGGTEAFF. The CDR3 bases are TGTGCCAGCAGTCCCCGAGGCGGCACTGAAGCTTTCTTT.

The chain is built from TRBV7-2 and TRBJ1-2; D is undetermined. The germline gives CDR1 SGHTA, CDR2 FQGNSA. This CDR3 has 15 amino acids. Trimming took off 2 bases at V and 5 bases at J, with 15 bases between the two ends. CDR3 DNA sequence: TGTGCCAGCAGCTTAAGCTCGGCGCCCGGGTATGGCTACACCTTC. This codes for CASSLSSAPGYGYTF. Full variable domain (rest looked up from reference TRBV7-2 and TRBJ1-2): GAGVSQSPSNKVTEKGKDVELRCDPISGHTALYWYRQSLGQGLEFLIYFQGNSAPDKSGLPSDRFSAERTGGSVSTLTIQRTQQEDSAVYLCASSLSSAPGYGYTFGSGTRLTVV.